The clone carrying this T cell receptor (beta chain) appeared many times. The data originate from a study of spatial heterogeneity in lung cancer. The wider study: Unique TCR and UMI combinations averaged more than ten appearances each in raw reads.

TCRdb itself ran the 5' RACE reads through MiXCR, one entry per CDR3 protein. In the table there are tens of thousands of distinct CDR3 sequences, roughly 15% of which are singletons. The time point: sample taken at primary tumor resection. The donors, about 78 patients with untreated early-stage non-small cell lung cancer, provided the samples. Sequencing covered unsorted whole RNA taken from tumor, nontumor lung or frozen PBMC. Trimming shortened V by 3 bases and J by 0 bases, and 10 bases separated the two germline ends. This CDR3 comprises 15 residues. Germline CDR1 and CDR2: SGHRS and YFSETQ. This sample comprised PBMCs, obtained at surgery. This chain connects TRBV5-1 to TRBJ2-1, with a tentative D call TRBD2 (6 bases). This clonotype originated in a male donor with early-stage non-small cell lung cancer. Here the CDR3 reads CASSSRGGSYNEQFF. CDR3 sequence (DNA): TGCGCCAGCAGCTCGCGGGGCGGCTCCTACAATGAGCAGTTCTTC.